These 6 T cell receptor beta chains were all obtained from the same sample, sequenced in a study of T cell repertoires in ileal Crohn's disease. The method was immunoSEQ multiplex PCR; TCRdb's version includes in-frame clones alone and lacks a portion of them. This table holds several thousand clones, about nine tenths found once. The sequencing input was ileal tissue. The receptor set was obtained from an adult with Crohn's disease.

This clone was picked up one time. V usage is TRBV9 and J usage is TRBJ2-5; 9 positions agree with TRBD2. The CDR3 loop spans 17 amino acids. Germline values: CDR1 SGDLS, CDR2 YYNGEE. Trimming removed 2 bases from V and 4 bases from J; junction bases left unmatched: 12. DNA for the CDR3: TGTGCCAGCAGCGTGTTCGGAACTAGCGGGCCGGGAGAGACCCAGTACTTC. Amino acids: CASSVFGTSGPGETQYF.

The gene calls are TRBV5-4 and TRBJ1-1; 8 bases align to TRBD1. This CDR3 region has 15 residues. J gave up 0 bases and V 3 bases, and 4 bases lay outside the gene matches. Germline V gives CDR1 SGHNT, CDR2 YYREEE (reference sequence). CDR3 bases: TGTGCCAGCAGCTACAGGACAGGGATGAACACTGAAGCTTTCTTT. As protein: CASSYRTGMNTEAFF.

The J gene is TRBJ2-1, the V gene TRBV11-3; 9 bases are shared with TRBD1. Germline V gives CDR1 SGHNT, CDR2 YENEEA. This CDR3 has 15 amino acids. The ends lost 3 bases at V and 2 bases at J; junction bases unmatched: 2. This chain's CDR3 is CASSLDRGPYNEQFF. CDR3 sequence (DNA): TGTGCCAGCAGCTTGGACAGGGGCCCCTACAATGAGCAGTTCTTC.

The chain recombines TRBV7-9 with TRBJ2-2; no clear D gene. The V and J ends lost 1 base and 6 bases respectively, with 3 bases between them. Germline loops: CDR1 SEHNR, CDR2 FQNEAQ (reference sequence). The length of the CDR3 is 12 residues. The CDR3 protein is CASSLESGELFF. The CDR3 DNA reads TGTGCCAGCAGCTTAGAATCCGGGGAGCTGTTTTTT.

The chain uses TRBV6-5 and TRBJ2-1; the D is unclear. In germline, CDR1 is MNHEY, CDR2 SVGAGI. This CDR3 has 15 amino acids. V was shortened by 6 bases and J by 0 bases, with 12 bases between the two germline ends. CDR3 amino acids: CASSPHMSSYNEQFF. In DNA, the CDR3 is TGTGCCAGCAGCCCCCACATGAGCTCCTACAATGAGCAGTTCTTC.

CDR3 nucleotides: TGTGCCAGCAGTGACCGCCCCGTGGGACAGTTGGGAGGCTACACCTTC. Translation: CASSDRPVGQLGGYTF. The chain is built from TRBV6-1 and TRBJ1-2; 7 nucleotides match TRBD1. The trim removed 3 bases at V and 8 bases at J, leaving 15 bases unmatched. This CDR3 region has 16 residues. The germline V gene encodes CDR1 MNHNS and CDR2 SASEGT.